This T cell receptor beta chain originates from a study of T cells after yellow fever vaccination. This clonotype has a handful of counts. Its specificity is unknown. The study's findings and limits: Most clones from primary vaccination resurfaced after the booster (around 97% CD4, around 90% CD8). CD4 and CD8 compartments shared a small share of clonotypes, likely from convergent recombination. By day 5 rather than day 15, the secondary response had peaked, though it was weaker.

TCRdb fed the 5' RACE reads into MiXCR, producing one record per CDR3 protein. The sample includes some 120,000 distinct CDR3 sequences, approximately 16% of them seen just once. V trimming: 0 bases; J trimming: 0 bases; junction bases outside the gene matches: 0. From germline, CDR1 is LGHNT and CDR2 FRNRAP. The CDR3 covers 17 residues. The receptor's source is a young man who received the YFV17D yellow fever vaccine. The sequencing used CD8+ T cells sorted from PBMCs, collected 5 days after the yellow fever booster vaccination. The chain couples TRBV12-5 to TRBJ2-3, with 13 bases identical to TRBD2. The CDR3 loop reads CASGLVLAGGSTDTQYF. The CDR3 DNA reads as TGTGCTAGTGGTTTGGTACTAGCGGGGGGGAGCACAGATACGCAGTATTTT.